The rows below give T cell receptor beta chains drawn from one sample of a study of cytomegalovirus exposure and HLA in healthy donors. The protocol was immunoSEQ multiplex PCR, while the TCRdb copy is restricted to in-frame clones and leaves out a portion. The sample contains around 90,000 clones, around 80% of which appear only once. The sample comprised PBMCs. All receptors come from a young man in good health and CMV-seronegative. Both conserved end residues are part of each CDR3. The D gene is left open where the match is weak. The size field is filled for only some rows; it gives once, few, many or a size class.

d_call: .; j_call: TRBJ1-2; clone_size: .; v_call: TRBV23-1; cdr3_nt: TGCGCCAGCAGTCAATCGTGTACGGGGGGCCAATATGGCTACACCTTC; cdr3_aa: CASSQSCTGGQYGYTF
d_call: .; j_call: TRBJ2-5; clone_size: .; v_call: TRBV5-1; cdr3_nt: TGCGCCAGCAGCCGAAACCCCGGGGATAGGTGGGAGACCCAGTACTTC; cdr3_aa: CASSRNPGDRWETQYF
d_call: TRBD2; j_call: TRBJ2-5; clone_size: .; v_call: TRBV18; cdr3_nt: TGTGCCAGCTCAGCTGCACTAGCGGGGACCCAAGAGACCCAGTACTTC; cdr3_aa: CASSAALAGTQETQYF
d_call: .; j_call: TRBJ2-2; clone_size: .; v_call: TRBV18; cdr3_nt: TGTGCCAGCTCACCACAAGAGTGGCAGGAGAACACCGGGGAGCTGTTTTTT; cdr3_aa: CASSPQEWQENTGELFF
d_call: TRBD1; j_call: TRBJ1-4; clone_size: .; v_call: TRBV6-6; cdr3_nt: TGTGCCAGCAGGATGGGACAGGCTGGGGAAAAACTGTTTTTT; cdr3_aa: CASRMGQAGEKLFF
d_call: .; j_call: TRBJ2-5; clone_size: .; v_call: TRBV7-9; cdr3_nt: TGTGCCAGCAGCTTCCTACAAGGGGGTGTTTGGGAGACCCAGTACTTC; cdr3_aa: CASSFLQGGVWETQYF
d_call: TRBD1; j_call: TRBJ2-7; clone_size: .; v_call: TRBV19; cdr3_nt: TGTGCCAGTAGTATGACAGGGATCGAGCAGTACTTC; cdr3_aa: CASSMTGIEQYF
d_call: .; j_call: TRBJ2-5; clone_size: .; v_call: TRBV7-6; cdr3_nt: TGTGCCAGCAGCTTAGACGCGGGGTGGGGGGAGACCCAGTACTTC; cdr3_aa: CASSLDAGWGETQYF
d_call: .; j_call: TRBJ1-2; clone_size: .; v_call: TRBV6-5; cdr3_nt: TGTGCCAGCAGTTACGCGGGGGCGGAAAACTATGGCTACACCTTC; cdr3_aa: CASSYAGAENYGYTF
d_call: TRBD1; j_call: TRBJ1-1; clone_size: .; v_call: TRBV5-1; cdr3_nt: TGCGCCAGCAGCGCGATGCCATCGGGACAGGGAATGAACACTGAAGCTTTCTTT; cdr3_aa: CASSAMPSGQGMNTEAFF
d_call: .; j_call: TRBJ2-1; clone_size: .; v_call: TRBV5-6; cdr3_nt: TGTGCCAGCAGCTTACCGGGATCTCTTGACAATGAGCAGTTCTTC; cdr3_aa: CASSLPGSLDNEQFF
d_call: TRBD2; j_call: TRBJ2-3; clone_size: few; v_call: TRBV6-4; cdr3_nt: TGTGCCAGCAGTGACTCGTCTAGCGGGGGGGCAGATACGCAGTATTTT; cdr3_aa: CASSDSSSGGADTQYF
d_call: TRBD1; j_call: TRBJ1-5; clone_size: .; v_call: TRBV6-1; cdr3_nt: TGTGCCAGCAGACAGACCTCAGGGGGCATACAGCCCCAGCATTTT; cdr3_aa: CASRQTSGGIQPQHF
d_call: TRBD1; j_call: TRBJ1-2; clone_size: few; v_call: TRBV25-1; cdr3_nt: TGTGCCAGCAGTGCCGGACAGGGGAAATTAGAGGGCTACACCTTC; cdr3_aa: CASSAGQGKLEGYTF
d_call: TRBD1; j_call: TRBJ1-1; clone_size: .; v_call: TRBV19; cdr3_nt: TGTGCCAGTAGTATGGGACAGGGGTACACTGAAGCTTTCTTT; cdr3_aa: CASSMGQGYTEAFF
d_call: .; j_call: TRBJ1-1; clone_size: .; v_call: TRBV7-2; cdr3_nt: TGTGCCAGCAGCGGACAGCCCAACACTGAAGCTTTCTTT; cdr3_aa: CASSGQPNTEAFF
d_call: TRBD1; j_call: TRBJ1-3; clone_size: .; v_call: TRBV29-1; cdr3_nt: TGCAGCGGTTGTGGACAGGGGGATTCTGGAAACACCATATATTTT; cdr3_aa: CSGCGQGDSGNTIYF
d_call: .; j_call: TRBJ2-7; clone_size: .; v_call: TRBV29-1; cdr3_nt: TGCAGCGCGACAGGTGCCAACTCCTACGAGCAGTACTTC; cdr3_aa: CSATGANSYEQYF
d_call: .; j_call: TRBJ2-5; clone_size: .; v_call: TRBV10-3; cdr3_nt: TGTGCCATCAGTGATGGAGGTCTGGGGATGGAGACCCAGTACTTC; cdr3_aa: CAISDGGLGMETQYF
d_call: .; j_call: TRBJ1-2; clone_size: .; v_call: TRBV2; cdr3_nt: TGTGCCAGCAAGCAGGCAAGGGGGAACTATGGCTACACCTTC; cdr3_aa: CASKQARGNYGYTF
d_call: .; j_call: TRBJ1-1; clone_size: .; v_call: TRBV15; cdr3_nt: TGTGCCACCAGCAGAGGGCCGCTCGAAGCTTTCTTT; cdr3_aa: CATSRGPLEAFF
d_call: TRBD1; j_call: TRBJ2-1; clone_size: .; v_call: TRBV6-5; cdr3_nt: TGTGCCAGCAGTTACTCGGGGACAGGGGGCTACAATGAGCAGTTCTTC; cdr3_aa: CASSYSGTGGYNEQFF
d_call: .; j_call: TRBJ1-1; clone_size: few; v_call: TRBV7-9; cdr3_nt: TGTTCCAGCAGCCAAACAGGGTCACGAGCTTTCTTT; cdr3_aa: CSSSQTGSRAFF
d_call: .; j_call: TRBJ1-4; clone_size: few; v_call: TRBV20-1; cdr3_nt: TGCAGTGCCATTAATGAAAAACTGTTTTTT; cdr3_aa: CSAINEKLFF
d_call: TRBD2; j_call: TRBJ2-3; clone_size: .; v_call: TRBV7-9; cdr3_nt: TGTGCCAGCAGCTTAAGGTATCCCAGCGGGGGACCTAAAGATACGCAGTATTTT; cdr3_aa: CASSLRYPSGGPKDTQYF
d_call: TRBD1; j_call: TRBJ2-7; clone_size: .; v_call: TRBV7-2; cdr3_nt: TGTGCCAGCAGCCGACCGGGACAGGATCCCCACGAGCAGTACTTC; cdr3_aa: CASSRPGQDPHEQYF
d_call: TRBD1; j_call: TRBJ1-5; clone_size: .; v_call: TRBV28; cdr3_nt: TGTGCCAGCAGTTCGGGACAGGCGTCTAATCAGCCCCAGCATTTT; cdr3_aa: CASSSGQASNQPQHF
d_call: .; j_call: TRBJ2-7; clone_size: .; v_call: TRBV19; cdr3_nt: TGTGCCAGTAGATCCTCTACTAAGATGAGCTCCTACGAGCAGTACTTC; cdr3_aa: CASRSSTKMSSYEQYF
d_call: .; j_call: TRBJ1-3; clone_size: .; v_call: TRBV18; cdr3_nt: TGTGCCAGCTCACGCGACGGCGGCTCTGGAAACACCATATATTTT; cdr3_aa: CASSRDGGSGNTIYF
d_call: .; j_call: TRBJ1-1; clone_size: .; v_call: TRBV11-2; cdr3_nt: TGTGCCAGCAGCCCGCGGACACCGAACACTGAAGCTTTCTTT; cdr3_aa: CASSPRTPNTEAFF
d_call: .; j_call: TRBJ1-5; clone_size: .; v_call: TRBV28; cdr3_nt: TGTGCCAGCACCGGTATCGGGATCAATCAGCCCCAGCATTTT; cdr3_aa: CASTGIGINQPQHF
d_call: .; j_call: TRBJ1-5; clone_size: .; v_call: TRBV4-2; cdr3_nt: TGTGCCAGCAGCCAAGAGAGTAGCGATCAGCCCCAGCATTTT; cdr3_aa: CASSQESSDQPQHF
d_call: TRBD1; j_call: TRBJ2-1; clone_size: .; v_call: TRBV5-1; cdr3_nt: TGCGCCAGCAGTCCGACAGGGCCCTCCTACAATGAGCAGTTCTTC; cdr3_aa: CASSPTGPSYNEQFF
d_call: .; j_call: TRBJ2-7; clone_size: .; v_call: TRBV9; cdr3_nt: TGTGCCAGCAGCCCCCACACTAGAGTTTCCTACGAGCAGTACTTC; cdr3_aa: CASSPHTRVSYEQYF
d_call: .; j_call: TRBJ1-2; clone_size: .; v_call: TRBV14; cdr3_nt: TGTGCCAGCAGCCAAGACGTACAGGTGGGGGCTTATGGCTACACCTTC; cdr3_aa: CASSQDVQVGAYGYTF
d_call: .; j_call: TRBJ2-5; clone_size: .; v_call: TRBV5-1; cdr3_nt: TGCGCCAGCAGGCTTGGCCCACCACCCCAAGAGACCCAGTACTTC; cdr3_aa: CASRLGPPPQETQYF
d_call: TRBD1; j_call: TRBJ1-6; clone_size: .; v_call: TRBV18; cdr3_nt: TGTGCCAGCTCAAAAGACAGGGGGATTTCACCCCTCCACTTT; cdr3_aa: CASSKDRGISPLHF
d_call: TRBD1; j_call: TRBJ1-1; clone_size: .; v_call: TRBV6-1; cdr3_nt: TGTGCCAGCAGTAGGGCAGGGGGCCGGAACACTGAAGCTTTCTTT; cdr3_aa: CASSRAGGRNTEAFF
d_call: .; j_call: TRBJ1-1; clone_size: .; v_call: TRBV27; cdr3_nt: TGTGCCAGCGGGTATAGGGGGAACACTGAAGCTTTCTTT; cdr3_aa: CASGYRGNTEAFF
d_call: .; j_call: TRBJ1-1; clone_size: .; v_call: TRBV7-6; cdr3_nt: TGTGCCAGCAGCCCGGACACTATCACGGCGCGGAACACTGAAGCTTTCTTT; cdr3_aa: CASSPDTITARNTEAFF
d_call: TRBD2; j_call: TRBJ2-3; clone_size: .; v_call: TRBV27; cdr3_nt: TGTGCCAGCAGATTTCAAACTAGCGGGGGGGGCACAGATACGCAGTATTTT; cdr3_aa: CASRFQTSGGGTDTQYF
d_call: .; j_call: TRBJ2-5; clone_size: .; v_call: TRBV30; cdr3_nt: TGTGCCTGGAGTGTCGGACAGAAAGAGACCCAGTACTTC; cdr3_aa: CAWSVGQKETQYF
d_call: .; j_call: TRBJ1-1; clone_size: .; v_call: TRBV29-1; cdr3_nt: TGCAGCGGTGGACGGGAGAACACTGAAGCTTTCTTT; cdr3_aa: CSGGRENTEAFF
d_call: TRBD2; j_call: TRBJ2-5; clone_size: .; v_call: TRBV25-1; cdr3_nt: TGTGCCAGCAGTGATTACCCGGGACTAGCGGGGGGGAGGGAGACCCAGTACTTC; cdr3_aa: CASSDYPGLAGGRETQYF
d_call: TRBD1; j_call: TRBJ1-1; clone_size: .; v_call: TRBV7-9; cdr3_nt: TGTGCCAGCAGCTTAGGCGTCGGATTGGGACAGGGGAGCACTGAAGCTTTCTTT; cdr3_aa: CASSLGVGLGQGSTEAFF
d_call: .; j_call: TRBJ1-5; clone_size: .; v_call: TRBV28; cdr3_nt: TGTGCCAGCAGTTTAGGAATGGCGGACAGCGGCAATCAGCCCCAGCATTTT; cdr3_aa: CASSLGMADSGNQPQHF
d_call: TRBD1; j_call: TRBJ1-2; clone_size: few; v_call: TRBV6-6; cdr3_nt: TGTGCCAGCAGTCGACAGGGGCTTAGTGGCTACACCTTC; cdr3_aa: CASSRQGLSGYTF
d_call: TRBD2; j_call: TRBJ2-3; clone_size: .; v_call: TRBV9; cdr3_nt: TGTGCCAGCAGCTTTCTAGCGGGGGGGATCGCAGGAGATACGCAGTATTTT; cdr3_aa: CASSFLAGGIAGDTQYF
d_call: .; j_call: TRBJ1-4; clone_size: .; v_call: TRBV28; cdr3_nt: TGTGCCAGCAGTTCCCGGAGGGCTGCAACTAATGAAAAACTGTTTTTT; cdr3_aa: CASSSRRAATNEKLFF
d_call: TRBD1; j_call: TRBJ1-5; clone_size: .; v_call: TRBV13; cdr3_nt: TGTGCCAGCAGCTCCGGGACAGGAGGGGGTCAGCCCCAGCATTTT; cdr3_aa: CASSSGTGGGQPQHF
d_call: .; j_call: TRBJ1-1; clone_size: .; v_call: TRBV6-4; cdr3_nt: TGTGCCAGCAGTGACGCAAAAAGCCTGGGGCTGCTCATTCTAGCTTTCTTT; cdr3_aa: CASSDAKSLGLLILAFF
d_call: .; j_call: TRBJ2-1; clone_size: many; v_call: TRBV6-4; cdr3_nt: TGTGCCAGCAGTGACTCTGGGACAACTGAGCAGTTCTTC; cdr3_aa: CASSDSGTTEQFF
d_call: .; j_call: TRBJ2-2; clone_size: .; v_call: TRBV6-4; cdr3_nt: TGTGCCAGCAGTGCAAGGAGTCGGGCCGGGGAGCTGTTTTTT; cdr3_aa: CASSARSRAGELFF
d_call: TRBD1; j_call: TRBJ1-2; clone_size: .; v_call: TRBV7-2; cdr3_nt: TGTGCCAGCAGCTCAGGGACAGGAAGGTCCTATGGCTACACCTTC; cdr3_aa: CASSSGTGRSYGYTF
d_call: .; j_call: TRBJ2-5; clone_size: .; v_call: TRBV5-1; cdr3_nt: TGCGCCAGCAGCTTGGTTCAGGGTCTGGAGACCCAGTACTTC; cdr3_aa: CASSLVQGLETQYF
d_call: TRBD1; j_call: TRBJ1-6; clone_size: .; v_call: TRBV25-1; cdr3_nt: TGTGCCAGCAGTGAGTCCGGGACAGGAACTTCAATCGTTCACTTT; cdr3_aa: CASSESGTGTSIVHF
d_call: TRBD1; j_call: TRBJ2-3; clone_size: .; v_call: TRBV7-2; cdr3_nt: TGTGCCAGCAGCCGCGGGACAGGGGGCCCCCTCGGTACGCAGTATTTT; cdr3_aa: CASSRGTGGPLGTQYF
d_call: .; j_call: TRBJ1-2; clone_size: once; v_call: TRBV30; cdr3_nt: TGTGCCCGATCCGAAGAAGGGGTAAATGACTACACCTTC; cdr3_aa: CARSEEGVNDYTF
d_call: TRBD1; j_call: TRBJ1-4; clone_size: .; v_call: TRBV5-1; cdr3_nt: TGCGCCAGCAGCCCCGGTGACAGGGCGGGCGACTGGTTTTTT; cdr3_aa: CASSPGDRAGDWFF